This T cell receptor (beta chain) was sequenced for a study of cytomegalovirus exposure and HLA in healthy donors. Whole-study findings and limits: About 87% or about 30% of the time was how often most TCR beta V segments were productive, according to an earlier analysis. There were around 160 TCR beta chains listed as cytomegalovirus-associated.

Germline V gene lookup returns CDR1 SQVTM and CDR2 ANQGSEA. The CDR3 sequence is 17 residues long. V was pared by 2 bases and J by 9 bases, with 18 bases of the junction left unmatched. PCR was performed using 60 Vbeta and 13 Jbeta primers. Clones were sequenced by immunoSEQ multiplex PCR, and TCRdb holds only the in-frame ones, with some missing. The table has approximately 140,000 clones, roughly four fifths seen once. As to this clone: Its matching antigen is unknown.

This chain connects TRBV29-1 to TRBJ2-1, with TRBD2 identical over 8 bases. The specimen was PBMCs. This sequence originates from a boy aged 10-17 years in good health and CMV-seronegative. The CDR3 here is CSVEKGTGTSFFREQFF. Here the CDR3 DNA reads TGCAGCGTTGAAAAAGGGACCGGGACTAGTTTTTTCCGTGAGCAGTTCTTC.